These 5 T cell receptor beta chains were all obtained from the same sample, sequenced in a study of T cell changes during pregnancy in multiple sclerosis. TCRdb's copy holds only in-frame clones and misses some; the assay was immunoSEQ multiplex PCR. The sample lists over 70,000 clones; about 94% were seen once. Material: peripheral blood, obtained in the third trimester of pregnancy. The receptors were sampled from a female donor with multiple sclerosis, enrolled in a pregnancy study.

As DNA, the CDR3 is TGTGCCAGCAGCTTACAGTCGAACAATGAGCAGTTCTTC. This codes for CASSLQSNNEQFF. This sequence joins TRBV7-9 and TRBJ2-1; D is uncertain. The length of the CDR3 is 13 residues. Germline V gene lookup returns CDR1 SEHNR and CDR2 FQNEAQ (reference sequence). V dropped 2 bases and J dropped 5 bases, with 7 bases sitting between them.

The chain recombines TRBV6-4 with TRBJ2-7, with 10 bases lining up with TRBD1. CDR3 length: 15 residues. CDR1 and CDR2 from the germline V gene are MRHNA and SNTAGT. J lost 1 base, V lost 9 bases, and 9 bases had no gene match. The CDR3 here is CASGGGTGVSYEQYF. CDR3 coding DNA: TGTGCCAGTGGGGGTGGGACAGGGGTTTCCTACGAGCAGTACTTC.

The chain is built from TRBV7-9 and TRBJ2-3, with 7 bases matching TRBD2. Losses at the gene ends were 7 bases for V and 2 bases for J; bases not matched to a gene: 6. The germline CDR1 and CDR2 sequences are SEHNR and FQNEAQ (reference sequence). CDR3 length: 14 amino acids. The CDR3 nucleotides read TGTGCCAGCACTACTAGCGCGTTCACAGATACGCAGTATTTT. Translation: CASTTSAFTDTQYF.

V usage is TRBV30 and J usage is TRBJ1-2; D unresolved. CDR1 is GTSNPN and CDR2 is SVGIG in the germline V gene (reference sequence). V lost 0 bases, J lost 5 bases, and 13 bases lay in between. The CDR3 is 14 amino acids. CDR3: CAWSVSRQEYGYTF. Here the CDR3 DNA reads TGTGCCTGGAGTGTATCTCGGCAGGAATATGGCTACACCTTC.

The chain has TRBV5-1 and TRBJ1-1; D may be TRBD1 (5 bases). The germline gives CDR1 SGHRS, CDR2 YFSETQ. V was pared by 4 bases and J by 5 bases, with 15 bases between. This CDR3 is 14 amino acids long. CDR3 bases: TGCGCCAGCAGCCCCCAAACTAAGGGGACTGAAGCTTTCTTT. It encodes CASSPQTKGTEAFF.